Presented here are 8 T cell receptor beta chains from one specimen sequenced in a study of Ad26.COV2.S vaccination and SARS-CoV-2 variants (dated by TCRdb to the early 2020s). Library construction relied on the immunoSEQ multiplex PCR assay. Held by TCRdb, this immuneACCESS table contains in-frame sequences only and omits some clones. Under half of the omission traces to an unresolved V gene where checked; the cause of the rest is unknown. The sample table records some 370,000 clones; 83% of these occur just once. Almost 7.5% of the sample goes to the ten largest clones. What this sample's treatment or condition label stands for: roughly 19 received Ad26.COV2.S at low or high dose, single or two shots; several received placebo; per-sample allocation not given. Repertoires of vaccine and placebo recipients were sequenced from samples collected on day 63 after the first injection. This sample comprised peripheral blood, obtained in a trial of Ad26.COV2.S vaccine versus placebo. Receptors originate from a person between 18 and 65 years old who received the Ad26.COV2.S COVID-19 vaccine or a placebo.

This clone was seen only once. The CDR3 protein is CASSLRRLSTDTQYF. CDR3 nucleotide sequence: TGTGCCAGCAGCTTAAGGCGCCTGTCCACAGATACGCAGTATTTT. The chain combines TRBV7-2 with TRBJ2-3, with D unclear. Trimming removed 2 bases at V and 2 bases at J, with 11 bases between. The germline V gene has CDR1 SGHTA and CDR2 FQGNSA. There are 15 residues in the CDR3. Together with reference TRBV7-2 and TRBJ2-3, the CDR3 gives the full variable domain: GAGVSQSPSNKVTEKGKDVELRCDPISGHTALYWYRQSLGQGLEFLIYFQGNSAPDKSGLPSDRFSAERTGGSVSTLTIQRTQQEDSAVYLCASSLRRLSTDTQYFGPGTRLTVL.

V gene TRBV19 combines with J gene TRBJ1-2, with a weak D call TRBD1 (6 bases). CDR3 length equals 14 residues. V lost 7 bases, J lost 4 bases, and 16 bases lay in between. Germline V gene data show CDR1 as LNHDA and CDR2 as SQIVND (reference sequence). For the CDR3, the DNA is TGTGCCAGTACCCGGCGGGGGCGCGGCTATGGCTACACCTTC. It codes for CASTRRGRGYGYTF.

V usage is TRBV25-1 and J usage is TRBJ2-7; the D is unclear. Germline V CDR1 and CDR2: MGHDK, SYGVNS. The CDR3 has 12 amino acids. V lost 5 bases, J lost 4 bases, and 9 bases lay in between. The CDR3 nucleotides are TGTGCCAGCAGTCCGTGGGATTACGAGCAGTACTTC. Protein sequence: CASSPWDYEQYF.

In this sample, this clone turned up a few times. This chain joins TRBV10-3 and TRBJ2-7; D tentatively reads TRBD1 or TRBD2 (6 bases each). CDR3 length: 14 amino acids. Trimming took off 3 bases at V and 1 base at J, with 10 bases between the two ends. Per the germline V gene, CDR1 is ENHRY and CDR2 is SYGVKD. For the CDR3, the DNA is TGTGCCATCAGTGAAAGGGGGGATTCCTACGAGCAGTACTTC. This encodes CAISERGDSYEQYF.

The chain employs TRBV18 and TRBJ1-2, with D possibly matching TRBD1 (5 bases). Trimming cost V 2 bases and J 9 bases, with 16 bases left between them. The CDR3 has 14 residues. Per the germline V gene, CDR1 is KGHSH and CDR2 is LQKENI. DNA for the CDR3: TGTGCCAGCTCACCAGTCGGGGGGAGGCTGAGCTACACCTTC. Its protein is CASSPVGGRLSYTF.

J is TRBJ1-1 and V is TRBV5-6, with D possibly matching TRBD1 (6 bases). Trimming removed 8 bases at V and 6 bases at J, with 17 bases between. This CDR3 is built from 13 residues. In germline, CDR1 is SGHDT, CDR2 YYEEEE. In DNA, the CDR3 is TGTGCCAGTGCGCGGGTGGGGGCGGCTGAAGCTTTCTTT. It codes for CASARVGAAEAFF.

The chain has TRBV5-4 and TRBJ2-3; 10 nucleotides agree with TRBD2. The V segment lost 0 bases and the J segment 3 bases; nucleotides outside the gene matches: 4. This CDR3 has 16 residues. Germline V gene data show CDR1 as SGHNT and CDR2 as YYREEE (reference sequence). CDR3 sequence reads: CASSLASGRGTDTQYF. CDR3 bases: TGTGCCAGCAGCTTGGCAAGCGGGAGGGGTACAGATACGCAGTATTTT.

This sequence joins TRBV4-3 and TRBJ2-2; TRBD2 might be the D (6 bases). This CDR3 has 16 amino acids. V was cut by 1 base and J by 5 bases, with 14 bases left in between. CDR1 is LGHNA, CDR2 YSLEER, per germline. DNA of the CDR3: TGCGCCAGCAGCCAAGGGTCGGGGGTTATGACCGGGGAGCTGTTTTTT. Translating it yields CASSQGSGVMTGELFF.